The entry below gives a single T cell receptor beta chain sequence along with its context. What it binds is unknown. The source of the sample is a study of cytomegalovirus exposure and HLA in healthy donors. Study overall: Counted in an early data release were 85 million or so unique TCRs from HLA-typed donors. Study-wide findings and caveats: As a later analysis showed, a missense DCLRE1C variant was linked to trimming of TCR beta V- and J-genes. The listing of 150 to 200 TCR beta chains classed them as cytomegalovirus-associated. In vitro assays verified that a few CMV-associated chains recognized CMV antigens specifically.

Vbeta (60) and Jbeta (13) primers were used in the PCR. Using immunoSEQ multiplex PCR, the repertoire was profiled, and TCRdb retains in-frame clones only, with some absent. The sample has 150,000 to 200,000 clones, 65% to 85% seen once. The CDR3 runs 16 residues. Losses at the gene ends were 4 bases for V and 0 bases for J; bases not matched to a gene: 5. CDR1 is SGHRS and CDR2 is YFSETQ in the germline V gene. J is TRBJ2-3 and V is TRBV5-1; 10 positions match TRBD2. The sample comprised PBMCs. This TCR derives from a female donor in good health and CMV-seronegative. In nucleotides, the CDR3 is TGCGCCAGCAGCCCCGGACTAGCGGAGAGCACAGATACGCAGTATTTT. Encoded protein: CASSPGLAESTDTQYF.